This T cell receptor (beta chain) came from a study of blood T cell repertoires in COVID-19. Study overall: Donors in the United States, Italy and Spain gave samples during acute or convalescent COVID-19. Sample material is recorded as cDNA or gDNA derived from T cells, B-cell-depleted T cells, or PBMCs.

Seattle enrolled patients during active infection and tracked them longitudinally. Authors' analysis steps: Amplification of reference gene primers was used by the study to estimate nucleated cell counts. Clones were read by immunoSEQ multiplex PCR, and TCRdb kept only the in-frame ones, dropping some. For V, J and clone size, that table is used; D and trimming come from the DNA. The sample records roughly 200,000 clones, around four fifths being singletons. The germline CDR1 and CDR2 sequences are SGHTA and FQGNSA. The CDR3 runs to 13 residues. The V end was cut by 5 bases, the J end by 5 bases, with 10 bases between.

This receptor was taken from an elderly woman with COVID-19, enrolled during active disease. The gene calls are TRBV7-2 and TRBJ2-1; possible D gene TRBD2, 5 bases. The sample consisted of peripheral blood. CDR3 residues: CASSAPSNNEQFF. As DNA, the CDR3 is TGTGCCAGCAGCGCCCCTAGCAACAATGAGCAGTTCTTC.